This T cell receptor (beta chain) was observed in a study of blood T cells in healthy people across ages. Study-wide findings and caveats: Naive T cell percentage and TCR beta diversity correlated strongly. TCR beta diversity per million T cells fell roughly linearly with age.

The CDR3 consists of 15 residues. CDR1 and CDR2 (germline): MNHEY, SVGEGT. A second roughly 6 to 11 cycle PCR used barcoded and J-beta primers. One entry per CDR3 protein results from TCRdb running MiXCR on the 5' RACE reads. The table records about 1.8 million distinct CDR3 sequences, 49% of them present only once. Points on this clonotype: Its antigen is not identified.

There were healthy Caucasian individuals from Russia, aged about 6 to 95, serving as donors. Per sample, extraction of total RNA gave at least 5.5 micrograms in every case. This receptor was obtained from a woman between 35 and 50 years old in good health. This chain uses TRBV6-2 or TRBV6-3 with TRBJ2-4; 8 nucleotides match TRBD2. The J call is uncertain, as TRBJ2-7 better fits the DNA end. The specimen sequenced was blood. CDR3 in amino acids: CASNDGGGPYYEQYF. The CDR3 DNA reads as TGTGCCAGCAACGACGGCGGGGGGCCGTACTACGAGCAGTACTTC.